One and the same sample provided the 10 T cell receptor beta chains below, sequenced in a study of T cells in Graves' hyperthyroidism and ophthalmopathy. Amplification targeted TCR beta CDR3 regions from RNA transcripts. An initial round of RT-PCR targeting the TCR CDR3 relied on the HTBI primer set. MiXCR, run by TCRdb on the multiplex PCR reads, gives a single entry per CDR3 protein. Altogether around 600,000 distinct CDR3 sequences are present, roughly 15% being singletons, with the ten largest covering roughly an eighth. Sequenced: blood. The receptors were gathered from a woman aged 45 to 65 with Graves' ophthalmopathy.

This clonotype was picked up many times. This chain connects TRBV4-1 to TRBJ1-4; TRBD1 might be the D (6 bases). The germline CDR1 and CDR2 sequences are MGHRA and YSYEKL. Deletions cut 6 bases from V and 0 bases from J, with 11 bases between. The CDR3 has 15 amino acids. CDR3 region: CASRLTGPTNEKLFF. In DNA, the CDR3 is TGCGCCAGCAGACTTACAGGGCCAACTAATGAAAAACTGTTTTTT.

The V call is TRBV28, the J call TRBJ2-5; no firm D call. The CDR3 totals 16 residues. V shed 2 bases and J shed 3 bases, with 16 bases lying between them. The germline V gene encodes CDR1 MDHEN and CDR2 SYDVKM. The CDR3 is CASSLQASSLKETQYF. The CDR3 DNA sequence: TGTGCCAGCAGTTTACAAGCGTCCTCACTCAAAGAGACCCAGTACTTC.

This clonotype was seen ten or more times. The rearrangement links TRBV4-1 to TRBJ2-7; D possibly corresponds to TRBD1 (6 bases). Germline V gene data show CDR1 as MGHRA and CDR2 as YSYEKL. Trimming cost V 1 base and J 0 bases, with 7 bases left between them. CDR3 length equals 14 residues. The CDR3: CASSQGDNSYEQYF. The DNA for the CDR3 is TGCGCCAGCAGCCAAGGGGACAACTCCTACGAGCAGTACTTC.

The rearrangement uses TRBV4-1 and TRBJ2-2; TRBD1 aligns across 10 bases. The CDR3 contains 15 residues. V shed 2 bases and J 7 bases; nucleotides not matched to a gene: 4. Germline CDR1 MGHRA, CDR2 YSYEKL. CDR3 DNA sequence: TGCGCCAGCAGCCAACCGGGACAGGGGATCGGGGAGCTGTTTTTT. Translating gives CASSQPGQGIGELFF.

The chain recombines TRBV18 with TRBJ2-2, with TRBD2 identical over 8 bases. J gave up 5 bases and V 5 bases, and 10 bases lay outside the gene matches. Germline assignment: CDR1 KGHSH and CDR2 LQKENI. This CDR3 contains 16 residues. The CDR3, as DNA: TGTGCCAGCTCATCTATAGCGGGAAACCCAACCGGGGAGCTGTTTTTT. Its protein product is CASSSIAGNPTGELFF.

This clonotype has only a few counts. The genes are TRBV4-2 and TRBJ2-3, with D perhaps matching TRBD2 (6 bases). CDR3 length: 20 residues. The V end lost 4 bases, the J end lost 0 bases, and 26 bases lay between the germline ends. The V gene's germline CDR1 is LGHNA and CDR2 YNFKEQ. The CDR3 region is CASSPLRVSGSFTSTDTQYF. In nucleotides, the CDR3 is TGTGCCAGCAGCCCGCTTCGGGTTAGCGGATCCTTTACTAGCACAGATACGCAGTATTTT.

As to this clonotype: The junction and the germline gene differ at one end; a read error may be behind it. The CDR3 DNA sequence: TGTGCCAGCGGACCCAATTTAGCCTACGGGCAGTACTTC. It yields the protein CASGPNLAYGQYF. The rearrangement uses TRBV7-9 and TRBJ2-7; D ambiguous. The CDR3 length is 13 residues. Germline V gives CDR1 SEHNR, CDR2 FQNEAQ (reference sequence).

This clonotype was counted many times. The chain is built from TRBV7-3 and TRBJ2-7; either TRBD1 or TRBD2 may fit D (5 bases each). With 1 base removed from V and 2 bases from J, the gap between germline ends came to 12 bases. The CDR3 spans 15 residues. From germline, CDR1 is SGHTA and CDR2 FQGTGA. Here the CDR3 DNA reads TGTGCCAGCAGCTTAAACGCCGGGGCTACCTACGAGCAGTACTTC. It encodes CASSLNAGATYEQYF.

The rearrangement joins TRBV29-1 to TRBJ1-1; D remains ambiguous. V lost 5 bases to trimming and J lost 1 base, with 11 bases between them. Germline V gene data show CDR1 as SQVTM and CDR2 as ANQGSEA. The CDR3 covers 13 residues. The CDR3: CSVYSPGNTEAFF. The CDR3 nucleotides are TGCAGCGTTTACTCCCCCGGGAACACTGAAGCTTTCTTT.

This clonotype occurred many times. The chain recombines TRBV20-1 with TRBJ2-7, with TRBD1 identical over 7 bases. After removal of 0 bases from V and 4 bases from J, the junction contained 9 bases not matched to a gene. The CDR3 length is 15 residues. Germline CDR1 is DFQATT and CDR2 is SNEGSKA (reference sequence). The CDR3 is CSARDLATGQYEQYF. CDR3 coding DNA: TGCAGTGCTAGAGATCTCGCGACAGGGCAGTACGAGCAGTACTTC.